This TCR beta chain was identified during a study of CD8+ T cells in alopecia areata. Study background: Treated patients were dosed with oral tofacitinib, taking 5 to 10 mg twice daily. Patients took tofacitinib for 6 to 18 months, followed by 6 drug-free months.

Study-wide results and caveats: Sharing of TCRs across patients appeared less clear than in mice, possibly for HLA-related reasons. On tofacitinib, scalp and blood still held many of the expanded lesional clones.

cDNA serving as the sequencing template came from extracted, reverse transcribed RNA. Clones were read by immunoSEQ multiplex PCR, and TCRdb kept only the in-frame ones, dropping some. Altogether 90,000 to 150,000 clones are present, approximately 53% being singletons, with the ten largest covering around 0.46%. As for treatment: oral pan-JAK inhibitor, 5-10 mg twice daily. The CDR3 contains 15 residues. Per germline, CDR1 LNHNV and CDR2 YYDKDF (reference sequence). V gave up 1 base and J gave up 9 bases, with 16 bases separating them. The sample holds a few counts of this clone. Antigen specificity is unknown.

V usage is TRBV15 and J usage is TRBJ2-1; D gene uncertain. The sequenced sample was CD4+ T cells sorted from blood, obtained at week 4, from a patient treated with tofacitinib. This clonotype was obtained from a human donor with alopecia areata. The CDR3 nucleotides are TGTGCCACCAGCAGAGCGACGGATCCGAAGATTGAGCAGTTCTTC. Translated: CATSRATDPKIEQFF. Drawing the rest from reference TRBV15 and TRBJ2-1, the complete variable domain is DAMVIQNPRYQVTQFGKPVTLSCSQTLNHNVMYWYQQKSSQAPKLLFHYYDKDFNNEADTPDNFQSRRPNTSFCFLDIRSPGLGDTAMYLCATSRATDPKIEQFFGPGTRLTVL.